This T cell receptor (beta chain) was captured in a study of blood T cell repertoires in COVID-19. V was shortened by 1 base and J by 2 bases, with 13 bases between the two germline ends. The CDR3 is 16 amino acids. Germline V gene data show CDR1 as SGHTA and CDR2 as FQGNSA. Generated by immunoSEQ multiplex PCR, the TCRdb table keeps only in-frame clones and is missing some. Found here are around 150,000 clones, about 90% of them singletons; the top ten hold approximately 4.9%. The Seattle site enrolled patients during active infection and followed them longitudinally. The sample holds one count of this clone.

The source material was peripheral blood. The chain couples TRBV7-2 to TRBJ2-3, with D possibly matching TRBD2 (6 bases). This TCR was sampled from a man in his thirties or forties with COVID-19, enrolled during active disease. Here the CDR3 reads CASSLGGVGATDTQYF. In DNA form, the CDR3 reads TGTGCCAGCAGCTTAGGGGGGGTGGGAGCCACAGATACGCAGTATTTT.